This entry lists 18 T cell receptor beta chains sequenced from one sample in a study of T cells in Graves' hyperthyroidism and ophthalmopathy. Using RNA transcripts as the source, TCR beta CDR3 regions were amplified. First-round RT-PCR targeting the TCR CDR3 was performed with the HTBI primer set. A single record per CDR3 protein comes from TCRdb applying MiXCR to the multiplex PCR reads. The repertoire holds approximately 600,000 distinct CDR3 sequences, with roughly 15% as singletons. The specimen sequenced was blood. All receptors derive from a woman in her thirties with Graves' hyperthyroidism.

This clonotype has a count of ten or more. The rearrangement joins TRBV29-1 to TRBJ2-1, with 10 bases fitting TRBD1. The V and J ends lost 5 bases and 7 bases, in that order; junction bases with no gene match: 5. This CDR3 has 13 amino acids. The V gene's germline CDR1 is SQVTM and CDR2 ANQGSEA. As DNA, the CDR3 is TGCAGCGTTAGGACAGGGGGTCGGAATGAGCAGTTCTTC. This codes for CSVRTGGRNEQFF.

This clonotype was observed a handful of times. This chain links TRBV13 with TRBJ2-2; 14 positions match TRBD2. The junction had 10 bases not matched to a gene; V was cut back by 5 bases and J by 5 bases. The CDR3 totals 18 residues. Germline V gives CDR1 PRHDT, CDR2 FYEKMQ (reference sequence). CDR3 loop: CASSPHGLAGGWTGELFF. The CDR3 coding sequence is TGTGCCAGCAGCCCCCACGGACTAGCGGGAGGTTGGACCGGGGAGCTGTTTTTT.

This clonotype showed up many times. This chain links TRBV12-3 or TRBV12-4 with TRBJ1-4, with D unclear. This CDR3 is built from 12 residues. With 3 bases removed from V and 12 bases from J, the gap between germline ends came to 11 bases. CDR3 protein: CASSFPGRELFF. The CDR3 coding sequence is TGTGCCAGCAGTTTCCCGGGGAGGGAACTGTTTTTT.

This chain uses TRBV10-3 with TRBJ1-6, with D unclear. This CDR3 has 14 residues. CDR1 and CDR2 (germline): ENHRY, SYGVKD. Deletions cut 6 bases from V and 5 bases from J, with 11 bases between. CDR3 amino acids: CAISPGLDNSPLHF. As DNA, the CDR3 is TGTGCCATCAGCCCCGGATTAGATAATTCACCCCTCCACTTT.

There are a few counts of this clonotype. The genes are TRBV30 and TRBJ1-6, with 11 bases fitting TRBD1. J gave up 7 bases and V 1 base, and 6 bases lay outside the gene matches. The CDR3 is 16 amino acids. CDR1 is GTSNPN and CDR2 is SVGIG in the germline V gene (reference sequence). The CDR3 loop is CAWSGMGQGGNSPLHF. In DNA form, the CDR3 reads TGTGCCTGGAGTGGCATGGGACAGGGGGGAAATTCACCCCTCCACTTT.

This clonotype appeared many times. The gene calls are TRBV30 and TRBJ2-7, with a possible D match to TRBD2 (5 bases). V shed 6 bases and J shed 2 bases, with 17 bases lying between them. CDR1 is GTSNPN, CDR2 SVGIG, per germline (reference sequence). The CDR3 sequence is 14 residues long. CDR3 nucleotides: TGTGCCTGTATGTTTGAGGGATACGCCTACGAGCAGTACTTC. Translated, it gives CACMFEGYAYEQYF.

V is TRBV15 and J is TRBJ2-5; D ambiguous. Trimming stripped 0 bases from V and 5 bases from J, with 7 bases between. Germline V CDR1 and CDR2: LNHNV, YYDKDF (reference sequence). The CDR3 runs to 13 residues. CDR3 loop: CATSRDKAETQYF. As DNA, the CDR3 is TGTGCCACCAGCAGAGATAAGGCGGAGACCCAGTACTTC.

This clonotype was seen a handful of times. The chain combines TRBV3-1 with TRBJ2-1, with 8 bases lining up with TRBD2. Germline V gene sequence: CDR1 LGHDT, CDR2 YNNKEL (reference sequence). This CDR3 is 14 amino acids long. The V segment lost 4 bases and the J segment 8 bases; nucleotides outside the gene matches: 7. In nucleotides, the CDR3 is TGTGCCAGCAGCCTAGCGGGAATTGGCGATGAGCAGTTCTTC. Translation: CASSLAGIGDEQFF.

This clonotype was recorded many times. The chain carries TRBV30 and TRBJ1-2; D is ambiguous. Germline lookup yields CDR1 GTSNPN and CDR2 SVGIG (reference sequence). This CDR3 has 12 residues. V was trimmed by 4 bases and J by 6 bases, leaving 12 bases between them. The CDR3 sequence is CAWKFRSDGYTF. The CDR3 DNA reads TGTGCCTGGAAGTTCAGAAGCGATGGCTACACCTTC. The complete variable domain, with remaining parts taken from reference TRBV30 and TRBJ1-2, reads SQTIHQWPATLVQPVGSPLSLECTVEGTSNPNLYWYRQAAGRGLQLLFYSVGIGQISSEVPQNLSASRPQDRQFILSSKKLLLSDSGFYLCAWKFRSDGYTFGSGTRLTVV.

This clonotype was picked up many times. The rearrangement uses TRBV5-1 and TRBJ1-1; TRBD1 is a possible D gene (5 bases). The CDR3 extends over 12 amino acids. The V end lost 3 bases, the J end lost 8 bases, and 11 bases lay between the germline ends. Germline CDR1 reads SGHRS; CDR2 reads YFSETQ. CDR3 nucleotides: TGCGCCAGCAGCTGGCAGGGCAGGGAAGCTTTCTTT. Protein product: CASSWQGREAFF.

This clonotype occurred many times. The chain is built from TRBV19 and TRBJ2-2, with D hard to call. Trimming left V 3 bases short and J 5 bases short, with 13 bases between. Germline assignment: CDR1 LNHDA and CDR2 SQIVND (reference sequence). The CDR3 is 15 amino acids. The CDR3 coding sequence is TGTGCCAGTAGTATGATGGCCTTAGGAACCGGGGAGCTGTTTTTT. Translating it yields CASSMMALGTGELFF. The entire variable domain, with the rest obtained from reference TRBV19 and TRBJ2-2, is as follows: DGGITQSPKYLFRKEGQNVTLSCEQNLNHDAMYWYRQDPGQGLRLIYYSQIVNDFQKGDIAEGYSVSREKKESFPLTVTSAQKNPTAFYLCASSMMALGTGELFFGEGSRLTVL.

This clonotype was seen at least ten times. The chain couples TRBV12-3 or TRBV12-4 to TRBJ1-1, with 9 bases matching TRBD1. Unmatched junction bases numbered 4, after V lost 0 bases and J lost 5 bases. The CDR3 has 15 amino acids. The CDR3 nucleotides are TGTGCCAGCAGTTTAGCGGACAGGGGTTGGACTGAAGCTTTCTTT. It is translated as CASSLADRGWTEAFF.

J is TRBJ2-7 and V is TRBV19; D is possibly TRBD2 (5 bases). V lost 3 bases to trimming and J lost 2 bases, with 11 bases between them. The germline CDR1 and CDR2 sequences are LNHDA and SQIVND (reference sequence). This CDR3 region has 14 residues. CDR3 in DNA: TGTGCCAGTAGTATGCGGGCCATGCCCTACGAGCAGTACTTC. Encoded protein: CASSMRAMPYEQYF.

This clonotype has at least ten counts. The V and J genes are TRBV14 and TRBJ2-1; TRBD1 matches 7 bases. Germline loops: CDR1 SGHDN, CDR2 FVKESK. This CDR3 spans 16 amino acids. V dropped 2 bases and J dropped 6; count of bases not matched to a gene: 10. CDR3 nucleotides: TGTGCCAGCAGCCAACGTAGGGGGCTTCTCACCAATGAGCAGTTCTTC. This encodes CASSQRRGLLTNEQFF.

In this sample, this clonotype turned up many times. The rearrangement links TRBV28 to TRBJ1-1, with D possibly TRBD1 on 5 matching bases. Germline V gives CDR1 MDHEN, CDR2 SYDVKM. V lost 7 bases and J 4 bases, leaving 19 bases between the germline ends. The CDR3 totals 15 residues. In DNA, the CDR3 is TGTGCCAGCATGGGGGTTGAGGTTGGGGGCACTGAAGCTTTCTTT. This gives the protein CASMGVEVGGTEAFF. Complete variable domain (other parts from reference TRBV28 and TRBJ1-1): DVKVTQSSRYLVKRTGEKVFLECVQDMDHENMFWYRQDPGLGLRLIYFSYDVKMKEKGDIPEGYSVSREKKERFSLILESASTNQTSMYLCASMGVEVGGTEAFFGQGTRLTVV.

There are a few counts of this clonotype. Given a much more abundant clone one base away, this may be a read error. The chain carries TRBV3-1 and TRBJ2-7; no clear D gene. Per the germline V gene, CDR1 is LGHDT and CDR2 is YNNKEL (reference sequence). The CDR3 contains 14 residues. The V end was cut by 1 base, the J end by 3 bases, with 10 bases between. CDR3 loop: CASSQGRTNYEQYF. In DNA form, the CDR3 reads TGTGCCAGCAGCCAAGGACGGACCAACTACGAGCAGTACTTC.

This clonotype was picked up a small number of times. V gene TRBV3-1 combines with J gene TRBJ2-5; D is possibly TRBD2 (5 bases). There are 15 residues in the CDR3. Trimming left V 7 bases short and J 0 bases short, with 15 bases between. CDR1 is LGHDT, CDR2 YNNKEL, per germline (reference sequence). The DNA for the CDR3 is TGTGCCAGCATCGGTGACAAAGCGGACCAAGAGACCCAGTACTTC. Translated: CASIGDKADQETQYF.

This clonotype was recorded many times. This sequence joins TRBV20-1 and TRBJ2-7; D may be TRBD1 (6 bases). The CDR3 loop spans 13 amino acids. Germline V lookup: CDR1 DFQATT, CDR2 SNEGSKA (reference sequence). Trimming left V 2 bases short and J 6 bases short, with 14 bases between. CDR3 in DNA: TGCAGTGCTAGAATACAACAGGGCCGCGAGCAGTACTTC. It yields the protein CSARIQQGREQYF.